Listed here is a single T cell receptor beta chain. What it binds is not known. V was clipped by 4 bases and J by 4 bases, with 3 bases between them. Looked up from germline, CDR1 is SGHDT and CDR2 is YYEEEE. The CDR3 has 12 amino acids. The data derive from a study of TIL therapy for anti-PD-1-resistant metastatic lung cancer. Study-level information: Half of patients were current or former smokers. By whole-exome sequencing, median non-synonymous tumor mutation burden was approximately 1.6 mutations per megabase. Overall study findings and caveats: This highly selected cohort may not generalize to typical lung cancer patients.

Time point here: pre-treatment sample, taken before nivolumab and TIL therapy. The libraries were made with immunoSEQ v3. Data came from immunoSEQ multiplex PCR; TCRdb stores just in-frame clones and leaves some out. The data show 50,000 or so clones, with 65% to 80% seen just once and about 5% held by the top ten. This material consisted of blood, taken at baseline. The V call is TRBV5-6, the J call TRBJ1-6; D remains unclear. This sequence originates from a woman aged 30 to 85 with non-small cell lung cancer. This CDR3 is CASSRYNSPLHF. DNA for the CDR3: TGTGCCAGCAGCCGATATAATTCACCCCTCCACTTT.